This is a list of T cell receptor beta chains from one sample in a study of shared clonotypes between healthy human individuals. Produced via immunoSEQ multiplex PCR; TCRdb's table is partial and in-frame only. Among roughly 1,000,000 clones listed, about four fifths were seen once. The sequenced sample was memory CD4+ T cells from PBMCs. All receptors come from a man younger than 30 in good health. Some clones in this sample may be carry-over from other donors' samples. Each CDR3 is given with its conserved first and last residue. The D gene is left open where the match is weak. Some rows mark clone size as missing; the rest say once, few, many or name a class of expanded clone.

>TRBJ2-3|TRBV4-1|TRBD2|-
CASSLGLGTDTQYF
TGCGCCAGCAGCCTGGGACTAGGCACAGATACGCAGTATTTT
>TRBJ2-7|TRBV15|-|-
CATSREVGYEQYF
TGTGCCACCAGCAGAGAAGTCGGCTACGAGCAGTACTTC
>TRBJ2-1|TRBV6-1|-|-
CASSENRGGYNEQFF
TGTGCCAGCAGTGAAAACCGTGGGGGCTACAATGAGCAGTTCTTC
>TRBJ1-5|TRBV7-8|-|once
CASSVTYRGSNQPQHF
TGTGCCAGCAGCGTGACCTATAGGGGTAGCAATCAGCCCCAGCATTTT
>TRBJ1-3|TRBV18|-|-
CASSDLGNTIYF
TGTGCCAGCTCTGACCTCGGAAACACCATATATTTT
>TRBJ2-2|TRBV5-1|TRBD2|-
CASVFFLGLAGASTGELFF
TGCGCCAGCGTTTTTTTTCTCGGGCTAGCGGGAGCGAGTACCGGGGAGCTGTTTTTT
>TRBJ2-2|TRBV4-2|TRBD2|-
CASSQGASGTTGELFF
TGTGCCAGCAGCCAAGGAGCTAGCGGGACTACCGGGGAGCTGTTTTTT
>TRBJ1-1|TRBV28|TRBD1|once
CASSPLRGQVEAFF
TGTGCCAGCAGTCCCCTCAGGGGGCAAGTTGAAGCTTTCTTT
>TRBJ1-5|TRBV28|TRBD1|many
CASSLGVRGRLQPQHF
TGTGCCAGCAGTTTAGGGGTCAGGGGGCGACTACAGCCCCAGCATTTT
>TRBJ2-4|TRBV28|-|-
CASSPRLLAKNIQYF
TGTGCCAGCAGCCCCCGCCTACTAGCCAAAAACATTCAGTACTTC
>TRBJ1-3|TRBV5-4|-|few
CASSLRGNSGNTIYF
TGTGCCAGCAGCTTAAGGGGAAACTCTGGAAACACCATATATTTT
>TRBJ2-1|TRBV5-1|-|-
CASSLGAGVDEQFF
TGCGCCAGCAGCTTGGGTGCCGGGGTAGATGAGCAGTTCTTC
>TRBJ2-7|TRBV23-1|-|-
CASSQSAPPGDRGEQYF
TGCGCCAGCAGTCAATCAGCGCCTCCAGGGGACCGGGGCGAGCAGTACTTC
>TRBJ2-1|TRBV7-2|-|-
CASLRVGAESYNEQFF
TGTGCCAGCCTAAGGGTGGGGGCCGAGTCCTACAATGAGCAGTTCTTC
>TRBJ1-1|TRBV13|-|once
CASSLAGWGIEAFF
TGTGCCAGCAGCTTAGCGGGGTGGGGGATCGAGGCTTTCTTT
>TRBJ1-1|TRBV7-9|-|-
CASSLVTGSPEAFF
TGTGCCAGCAGCTTAGTAACAGGGAGCCCTGAAGCTTTCTTT
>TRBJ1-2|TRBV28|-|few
CASNGGPDRGYTF
TGTGCCAGCAATGGGGGACCAGACCGTGGCTACACCTTC
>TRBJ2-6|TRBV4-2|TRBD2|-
CASSQDRSGRSGANVLTF
TGTGCCAGCAGCCAAGATCGGAGCGGGAGGTCTGGGGCCAACGTCCTGACTTTC
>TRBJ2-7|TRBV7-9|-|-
CASSFSPYEQYF
TGTGCCAGCAGCTTTAGTCCCTACGAGCAGTACTTC
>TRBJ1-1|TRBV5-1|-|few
CASSPGHSNTEAFF
TGCGCCAGCAGCCCAGGACACTCGAACACTGAAGCTTTCTTT
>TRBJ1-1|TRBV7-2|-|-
CASSLNPGGATEAFF
TGTGCCAGCAGCCTAAATCCCGGGGGTGCCACTGAAGCTTTCTTT
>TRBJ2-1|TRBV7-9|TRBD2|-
CASSATRGGRLSGNEQFF
TGTGCCAGCAGCGCCACCCGTGGCGGGAGGTTATCGGGTAATGAGCAGTTCTTC
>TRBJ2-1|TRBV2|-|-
CASSGTYEQFF
TGTGCCAGCAGCGGGACTTATGAGCAGTTCTTC
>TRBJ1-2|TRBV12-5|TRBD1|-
CASGLSTGVNYGYTF
TGTGCTAGTGGTCTGTCGACAGGGGTGAACTATGGCTACACCTTC
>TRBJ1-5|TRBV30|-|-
CAWSLQLSNQPQHF
TGTGCCTGGAGTCTACAGCTTAGCAATCAGCCCCAGCATTTT
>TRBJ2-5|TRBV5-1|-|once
CASSLDGSGQRETQYF
TGCGCCAGCAGCTTGGACGGGTCGGGTCAGAGGGAGACCCAGTACTTC
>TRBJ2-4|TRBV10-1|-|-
CASGPGASGRGKNIQYF
TGCGCCAGCGGCCCGGGCGCCTCGGGTCGAGGCAAAAACATTCAGTACTTC
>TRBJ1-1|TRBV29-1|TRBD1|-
CSGEGTGGAHTEAFF
TGCAGCGGAGAAGGGACAGGGGGCGCTCACACTGAAGCTTTCTTT
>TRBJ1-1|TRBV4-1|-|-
CASSQVSGVGTEAFF
TGCGCCAGCAGCCAAGTATCTGGGGTAGGGACTGAAGCTTTCTTT
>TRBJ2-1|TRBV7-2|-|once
CASSPGRGLPHEQFF
TGTGCCAGCAGCCCCGGAAGAGGACTTCCCCATGAGCAGTTCTTC
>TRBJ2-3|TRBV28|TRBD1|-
CASSLAGTGGKLGEYTDTQYF
TGTGCCAGCAGTCTTGCCGGGACAGGGGGCAAGTTGGGCGAATACACAGATACGCAGTATTTT
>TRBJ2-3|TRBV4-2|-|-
CASSQGRSDTQYF
TGTGCCAGCAGCCAAGGTCGTTCAGATACGCAGTATTTT
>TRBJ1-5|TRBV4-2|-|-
CASSQDQGSHQPQHF
TGTGCCAGCAGCCAAGATCAGGGAAGCCATCAGCCCCAGCATTTT
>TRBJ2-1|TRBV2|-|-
CASGAYNEQFF
TGTGCCAGCGGGGCCTACAATGAGCAGTTCTTC
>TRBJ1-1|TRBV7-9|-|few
CASSLVGSLEAFF
TGTGCCAGCAGCTTAGTGGGCAGTCTTGAAGCTTTCTTT
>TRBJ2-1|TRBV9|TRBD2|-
CASSPAGGRYNEQFF
TGTGCCAGCAGCCCAGCGGGAGGTCGATACAATGAGCAGTTCTTC